The next 3 T cell receptor beta chains were all read from a single sample in a study of PD-L1 blockade in urothelial cancer. TCRdb's table, derived via immunoSEQ multiplex PCR, lists solely in-frame clones and lacks some. The repertoire holds some 100,000 clones, with over 80% as singletons. Sequenced here: PBMCs, sampled around atezolizumab (anti-PD-L1) treatment. The receptor source for this set is a woman older than 75 with urothelial cancer.

This chain uses TRBV14 with TRBJ2-7; 9 bases are a match to TRBD2. V lost 4 bases and J lost 3; bases outside the gene matches: 16. CDR3 length equals 18 residues. The V gene's germline CDR1 is SGHDN and CDR2 FVKESK. The chain's CDR3 is CASSPTQGLAGFLYEQYF. Here the CDR3 DNA reads TGTGCCAGCAGCCCAACCCAGGGGCTAGCGGGATTTCTCTACGAGCAGTACTTC.

The rearrangement uses TRBV19 and TRBJ1-1; D is uncertain. Trimming took 7 bases from V and 3 from J, leaving 18 bases between them. The germline V gene has CDR1 LNHDA and CDR2 SQIVND (reference sequence). This CDR3 has 15 amino acids. CDR3 sequence: CASTPGMGRHTEAFF. The CDR3 region has the DNA TGTGCCAGTACCCCGGGCATGGGGAGACACACTGAAGCTTTCTTT.

J is TRBJ2-2 and V is TRBV19, with unresolved D. The CDR3 loop spans 16 amino acids. The V gene's germline CDR1 is LNHDA and CDR2 SQIVND (reference sequence). V gave up 1 base and J gave up 0 bases, with 9 bases separating them. CDR3 bases: TGTGCCAGTAGTATAGGGTGGCCAGCGAACACCGGGGAGCTGTTTTTT. This encodes CASSIGWPANTGELFF.